The 27 T cell receptor beta chains given below trace back to one sample, sequenced in a study of blood T cells in healthy people across ages. Together with a sample-barcoded 5' primer, a J-beta primer mix was included in a second PCR lasting about 6 to 11 cycles. Using its own MiXCR run on the 5' RACE reads, TCRdb lists one record per CDR3 protein. The sample records hundreds of thousands of distinct CDR3 sequences, roughly 64% being singletons. The sample consisted of blood. These receptors all come from a man younger than 40 in good health.

CDR3 amino acids: CSVAGPAGVQETQYF. The CDR3 DNA reads TGCAGCGTTGCTGGCCCAGCGGGAGTACAAGAGACCCAGTACTTC. The rearrangement joins TRBV29-1 to TRBJ2-5, with 8 bases that match TRBD2. The V gene's germline CDR1 is SQVTM and CDR2 ANQGSEA. V shed 4 bases and J 2 bases; nucleotides not matched to a gene: 9. The CDR3 covers 15 residues.

The V call is TRBV28, the J call TRBJ2-5, with D perhaps TRBD1 (6 bases). Germline V gene sequence: CDR1 MDHEN, CDR2 SYDVKM. This CDR3 is 13 amino acids long. Trimming stripped 5 bases from V and 5 bases from J, with 12 bases between. The CDR3 reads CASSTGFGETQYF. CDR3 bases: TGTGCCAGCAGTACAGGGTTTGGGGAGACCCAGTACTTC.

The V and J genes are TRBV25-1 and TRBJ2-1, with a weak D call TRBD2 (5 bases). Per the germline V gene, CDR1 is MGHDK and CDR2 is SYGVNS. This CDR3 region has 15 residues. The V gene lost 0 bases and the J gene lost 9 bases, with 15 bases spanning the gap. CDR3 nucleotide sequence: TGTGCCAGCAGTGAATATGGTGGAGGTCTGGGTGAGCAGTTCTTC. Translation gives CASSEYGGGLGEQFF.

With regard to this clonotype: A read error may produce the germline difference seen at one junction end. This chain links TRBV20-1 with TRBJ2-5; TRBD1 agrees at 7 bases. This CDR3 comprises 16 residues. The V gene's germline CDR1 is DFQATT and CDR2 SNEGSKA (reference sequence). CDR3: CSARDGRGLPQETRYF. CDR3 sequence (DNA): TGCAGTGCTAGAGATGGTAGGGGGCTACCCCAAGAGACCCGGTACTTC.

This clonotype was recorded a few times. This chain uses TRBV27 with TRBJ2-7; possible D gene TRBD1, 5 bases. CDR3 length: 16 amino acids. Trimming removed 1 base at V and 2 bases at J, with 15 bases between. Germline CDR1 MNHEY, CDR2 SMNVEV (reference sequence). The CDR3 DNA follows: TGTGCCAGCAGTTTATACCCCCCGACAGTAGCCTACGAGCAGTACTTC. It yields the protein CASSLYPPTVAYEQYF.

The rearrangement joins TRBV6-6 to TRBJ2-1, with D unclear. CDR3 size: 15 residues. With 2 bases removed from V and 6 bases from J, the gap between germline ends came to 14 bases. Germline values: CDR1 MNHNY, CDR2 SVGAGI (reference sequence). The CDR3 reads CASSYPSTGSNEQFF. CDR3 bases: TGTGCCAGCAGTTACCCTAGTACTGGGTCCAATGAGCAGTTCTTC.

This clonotype was found many times. This chain connects TRBV7-8 to TRBJ1-5; no clear D gene. The CDR3 extends over 15 amino acids. Trimming left V 5 bases short and J 2 bases short, with 13 bases between. Germline assignment: CDR1 SGHVS and CDR2 FQNEAQ. Written as DNA, the CDR3 is TGTGCCAGCAGCAAAAATATCGGAGGCAATCAGCCCCAGCATTTT. It specifies CASSKNIGGNQPQHF.

The chain carries TRBV20-1 and TRBJ2-6; TRBD1 is a possible D gene (6 bases). Between the trimmed V and J ends, which lost 3 bases and 0 bases, there was a span of 15 bases. There are 17 residues in the CDR3. In germline, CDR1 is DFQATT, CDR2 SNEGSKA (reference sequence). CDR3 protein: CSARSGQINSGANVLTF. The DNA for the CDR3 is TGCAGTGCTAGGTCCGGACAGATTAACTCTGGGGCCAACGTCCTGACTTTC.

In this sample, this clonotype turned up a few times. The chain is built from TRBV7-2 and TRBJ2-1; D is ambiguous. The CDR3 runs to 14 residues. V lost 1 base and J lost 4, with 8 bases in between. Germline loops: CDR1 SGHTA, CDR2 FQGNSA. The DNA for the CDR3 is TGTGCCAGCAGCTTAGATTCGGGTTACAATGAGCAGTTCTTC. Translation: CASSLDSGYNEQFF.

V usage is TRBV29-1 and J usage is TRBJ2-7; D is undetermined. This CDR3 region has 11 residues. Deletions cut 8 bases from V and 7 bases from J, with 15 bases between. Germline V CDR1 and CDR2: SQVTM, ANQGSEA. Written as DNA, the CDR3 is TGCAGCCTACGACTGTACAATGAGCAGTACTTC. It encodes CSLRLYNEQYF.

The chain uses TRBV3-1 and TRBJ1-6; D possibly corresponds to TRBD1 (5 bases). Germline CDR1 LGHDT, CDR2 YNNKEL (reference sequence). This CDR3 is built from 13 residues. V lost 6 bases, J lost 6 bases, and 9 bases lay in between. The CDR3 DNA follows: TGTGCCAGCAGACAGGACGGTAATTCACCCCTCCACTTT. Amino acid sequence: CASRQDGNSPLHF.

This clonotype was recorded once. The V and J genes are TRBV14 and TRBJ2-1; TRBD2 matches 7 bases. The CDR3 is made up of 16 amino acids. Per germline, CDR1 SGHDN and CDR2 FVKESK. With 0 bases clipped from V and 7 bases from J, the junction kept 9 bases outside the gene matches. CDR3 nucleotide sequence: TGTGCCAGCAGCCAAGACTGGTCGGGGGGTCTGAATGAGCAGTTCTTC. Amino acid sequence: CASSQDWSGGLNEQFF. The full variable domain, rest sourced from reference TRBV14 and TRBJ2-1, is EAGVTQFPSHSVIEKGQTVTLRCDPISGHDNLYWYRRVMGKEIKFLLHFVKESKQDESGMPNNRFLAERTGGTYSTLKVQPAELEDSGVYFCASSQDWSGGLNEQFFGPGTRLTVL.

Notes on this clonotype: At one end, the junction sequence differs from germline, possibly due to a read error. The rearrangement joins TRBV7-2 to TRBJ2-3; TRBD1 aligns across 9 bases. Per germline, CDR1 SGHTA and CDR2 FQGNSA. This CDR3 region has 16 residues. The DNA for the CDR3 is TGTGCCAGCAGCCTAGCCCCAACAGGGGGCGCAGATACGCAGTATTTT. It encodes CASSLAPTGGADTQYF.

There are many counts of this clonotype. The genes are TRBV20-1 and TRBJ2-1, with D uncertain. V was trimmed by 4 bases and J by 6 bases, leaving 10 bases between them. The CDR3 runs 12 residues. The germline V gene encodes CDR1 DFQATT and CDR2 SNEGSKA (reference sequence). The DNA for the CDR3 is TGCAGTGCTACTAGACCGGGCAATGAGCAGTTCTTC. Translated, it gives CSATRPGNEQFF.

In the case of this clonotype: A junction boundary mismatches the germline segment, possibly from a read error. V usage is TRBV5-5 and J usage is TRBJ1-1; a weak D match, TRBD1 (5 bases). CDR1 SGHKS and CDR2 YYEKEE come from the germline V gene (reference sequence). The CDR3 spans 14 residues. CDR3 protein: CANSLEQVYGEAFF. In DNA form, the CDR3 reads TGTGCCAACAGCTTGGAACAGGTCTATGGTGAAGCTTTCTTT.

The chain's CDR3 is CASSLNTGTGGEAYEQYF. For the CDR3, the DNA is TGCGCCAGCAGCCTAAATACCGGGACAGGGGGAGAGGCCTACGAGCAGTACTTC. V gene TRBV5-1 combines with J gene TRBJ2-4, with TRBD1 identical over 11 bases. The J call may be mistaken, given a closer DNA end match to TRBJ2-7. The CDR3 totals 18 residues. The V gene's germline CDR1 is SGHRS and CDR2 YFSETQ.

The rearrangement joins TRBV20-1 to TRBJ2-5; TRBD2 matches 9 bases. The V and J ends lost 1 base and 5 bases, in that order; junction bases with no gene match: 5. There are 14 residues in the CDR3. The germline V gene encodes CDR1 DFQATT and CDR2 SNEGSKA (reference sequence). CDR3 coding DNA: TGCAGTGCTAGAGGAGCGGGGGGAGCTGAGACCCAGTACTTC. It is translated as CSARGAGGAETQYF.

CDR3 DNA: TGTGCCAGCAGTTTAGAGTGGGGAGGGTCACCCCTCCACTTT. This encodes CASSLEWGGSPLHF. This chain joins TRBV12-3 or TRBV12-4 and TRBJ1-6; no clear D gene. V was pared by 1 base and J by 10 bases, with 11 bases between. The CDR3 runs to 14 residues.

The chain couples TRBV20-1 to TRBJ2-3, with D hard to call. Germline CDR1 is DFQATT and CDR2 is SNEGSKA (reference sequence). The CDR3 has 13 amino acids. V lost 1 base and J lost 6, with 11 bases in between. DNA of the CDR3: TGCAGTGCTAGAGTCCCCCGATCGGATACGCAGTATTTT. Amino acid sequence: CSARVPRSDTQYF.

The chain carries TRBV3-1 and TRBJ2-7; 7 bases match TRBD1. CDR3 length: 15 amino acids. After removal of 2 bases from V and 5 bases from J, the junction contained 9 bases not matched to a gene. The germline gives CDR1 LGHDT, CDR2 YNNKEL (reference sequence). CDR3 residues: CASSQTPGTEHEQYF. The CDR3 bases are TGTGCCAGCAGCCAAACGCCGGGGACAGAACACGAGCAGTACTTC.

The rearrangement joins TRBV27 to TRBJ2-1; D is unclear. V lost 5 bases and J lost 7, with 12 bases in between. The germline V gene encodes CDR1 MNHEY and CDR2 SMNVEV (reference sequence). The CDR3 spans 13 residues. The CDR3 region is CASSPSVPNEQFF. CDR3 nucleotides: TGTGCCAGCAGTCCGTCAGTTCCGAATGAGCAGTTCTTC.

Only a few counts were recorded for this clonotype. The chain is built from TRBV20-1 and TRBJ2-1; 13 nucleotides agree with TRBD2. The CDR3 is 13 amino acids. Looked up from germline, CDR1 is DFQATT and CDR2 is SNEGSKA (reference sequence). J was trimmed by 8 bases and V by 6 bases; bases with no gene match: 4. CDR3 DNA sequence: TGCAGTGCCCGGACTAGCGGGAGCCATGAGCAGTTCTTC. Amino acids: CSARTSGSHEQFF.

This rearrangement joins TRBV15 to TRBJ1-4; D remains ambiguous. Germline V gives CDR1 LNHNV, CDR2 YYDKDF (reference sequence). V shed 1 base and J shed 5 bases, with 8 bases lying between them. The length of the CDR3 is 14 residues. This chain's CDR3 is CATSRAHLNEKLFF. CDR3 bases: TGTGCCACCAGCAGAGCACACCTCAATGAAAAACTGTTTTTT.

The chain's CDR3 is CASSSDSYNSPLHF. The CDR3 region has the DNA TGTGCCAGCTCCTCAGACTCCTATAATTCACCCCTCCACTTT. This sequence joins TRBV27 and TRBJ1-6, with D unclear. Deletions cut 8 bases from V and 0 bases from J, with 8 bases between. The germline V gene has CDR1 MNHEY and CDR2 SMNVEV (reference sequence). This CDR3 region has 14 residues.

The CDR3 protein is CASRTDTSRGEQFF. CDR3 nucleotide sequence: TGTGCCAGCAGGACTGATACTAGCCGGGGTGAGCAGTTCTTC. The chain couples TRBV7-3 to TRBJ2-1; TRBD2 is a possible D gene (6 bases). Germline V gene lookup returns CDR1 SGHTA and CDR2 FQGTGA. The CDR3 sequence is 14 residues long. V gave up 6 bases and J gave up 9 bases, with 18 bases separating them.

The chain joins TRBV20-1 to TRBJ1-1; TRBD1 agrees at 7 bases. CDR1 DFQATT and CDR2 SNEGSKA come from the germline V gene (reference sequence). The CDR3 has 15 amino acids. J gave up 5 bases and V 1 base, and 10 bases lay outside the gene matches. CDR3 coding DNA: TGCAGTGCTAGAGCGTTTGACAGGGTCGAAACTGAAGCTTTCTTT. This sequence encodes CSARAFDRVETEAFF.

J is TRBJ2-7 and V is TRBV4-3, with no clear D. Germline lookup yields CDR1 LGHNA and CDR2 YSLEER. Trimming removed 1 base at V and 6 bases at J, with 13 bases between. The CDR3 runs 14 residues. The CDR3 here is CASSQAVHDGEQYF. The DNA of the CDR3 is TGCGCCAGCAGCCAAGCGGTACATGACGGCGAGCAGTACTTC.